This passage covers 18 T cell receptor beta chains from one sample sequenced in a study of cytomegalovirus exposure and HLA in healthy donors (dated by TCRdb to about 2017). Receptor amplification or capture employed the immunoSEQ multiplex PCR assay. For the multiplex PCR, a mixture combining 60 forward primers for TCR Vbeta segments and 13 reverse primers for TCR Jbeta segments was used. As stored in TCRdb, this immuneACCESS dataset retains in-frame rearrangements with V and J assigned. A fraction of the clones does not appear; measured against another copy, unresolved V genes explain less than half of the discrepancy, and the remainder lacks a known reason. This sample comprises about 150,000 clones, about 80% of them detected only once. The ten largest clonotypes hold around 6.2% of the sample. The sequenced material came from PBMCs. The receptors were gathered from a man aged 30 to 45 in good health and CMV-seropositive.

This clone was seen once. CDR3 sequence (DNA): TGCGCCAGCAGCCAAGATTCCCTGCCTAGAGAGGACTCCAGTCGGTACTTC. This translates into CASSQDSLPREDSSRYF. The rearrangement joins TRBV4-1 to TRBJ2-4, with D possibly TRBD2 on 5 matching bases. V lost 0 bases and J lost 15, with 27 bases in between. The CDR3 consists of 17 residues. CDR1 is MGHRA, CDR2 YSYEKL, per germline.

This chain joins TRBV7-8 and TRBJ2-2, with TRBD2 matching 10 bases. The CDR3 consists of 16 residues. V trimming: 5 bases; J trimming: 9 bases; junction bases outside the gene matches: 12. Germline-derived CDR1 and CDR2 are SGHVS and FQNEAQ. The CDR3 region is CASSETSGVRHRELFF. The DNA for the CDR3 is TGTGCCAGCAGCGAAACTAGCGGGGTTCGACACCGGGAGCTGTTTTTT. Drawing the rest from reference TRBV7-8 and TRBJ2-2, the complete variable domain is GAGVSQSPRYKVAKRGQDVALRCDPISGHVSLFWYQQALGQGPEFLTYFQNEAQLDKSGLPSDRFFAERPEGSVSTLKIQRTQQEDSAVYLCASSETSGVRHRELFFGEGSRLTVL.

This clone was recorded once. The V and J genes are TRBV2 and TRBJ2-2; 9 bases are shared with TRBD1. This CDR3 is built from 13 residues. V shed 10 bases, J shed 4 bases, and the junction held 4 bases outside the gene matches. Germline V gene data show CDR1 as SNHLY and CDR2 as FYNNEI. CDR3: CAIGQGITGELFF. As DNA, the CDR3 is TGTGCCATAGGACAGGGGATCACCGGGGAGCTGTTTTTT.

V usage is TRBV5-4 and J usage is TRBJ2-7; the D gene is possibly TRBD1 (6 bases). V shed 3 bases and J shed 4 bases, with 14 bases lying between them. The CDR3 contains 14 residues. Germline CDR1 SGHNT, CDR2 YYREEE (reference sequence). CDR3 region: CASSYDRMGYEQYF. The CDR3 DNA reads TGTGCCAGCAGCTACGACAGGATGGGTTACGAGCAGTACTTC.

In this sample, this clone turned up once. The gene calls are TRBV19 and TRBJ1-5, with 9 bases that match TRBD1. V was clipped by 7 bases and J by 3 bases; unmatched bases: 7. This CDR3 is built from 15 residues. CDR1 LNHDA and CDR2 SQIVND come from the germline V gene (reference sequence). CDR3 protein: CASKPGQGTNQPQHF. The CDR3 region has the DNA TGTGCCAGTAAACCAGGACAGGGGACCAATCAGCCCCAGCATTTT.

The V call is TRBV7-8, the J call TRBJ2-5; D might be TRBD1 (6 bases). The last part of the DNA fits TRBJ2-7 better; the J call may be wrong. CDR1 SGHVS and CDR2 FQNEAQ come from the germline V gene. This CDR3 has 15 amino acids. The CDR3 region is CASSFPRDTSYEQYF. The CDR3 nucleotides are TGTGCCAGCAGCTTTCCCCGGGACACCTCCTACGAGCAGTACTTC.

The CDR3 loop reads CASSSRTGINTEAFF. CDR3 coding DNA: TGTGCCAGCAGTTCCAGAACAGGGATCAACACTGAAGCTTTCTTT. V is TRBV28 and J is TRBJ1-1; a weak D match, TRBD1 (6 bases). This CDR3 has 15 residues. From germline, CDR1 is MDHEN and CDR2 SYDVKM. Trimming cost V 4 bases and J 2 bases, with 14 bases left between them.

There are a few counts of this clone. V usage is TRBV18 and J usage is TRBJ2-7; tentative D call: TRBD1 (5 bases). The CDR3 sequence is 14 residues long. Germline V CDR1 and CDR2: KGHSH, LQKENI. V was trimmed by 6 bases and J by 0 bases, leaving 12 bases between them. The CDR3 is CASSRRRDSYEQYF. In DNA form, the CDR3 reads TGTGCCAGCTCGCGCCGCAGGGACTCCTACGAGCAGTACTTC.

The table lists this clone with a count of one. This rearrangement joins TRBV2 to TRBJ2-7; 11 positions agree with TRBD2. The CDR3 loop spans 15 amino acids. V shed 4 bases and J 0 bases; nucleotides not matched to a gene: 2. The germline V gene has CDR1 SNHLY and CDR2 FYNNEI. The CDR3 bases are TGTGCCAGCAGTGCTAGCGGGGGGACCTCCTACGAGCAGTACTTC. This sequence encodes CASSASGGTSYEQYF.

This clone was observed a few times. The chain combines TRBV6-5 with TRBJ1-1; maybe TRBD1 (5 bases). Germline V gene lookup returns CDR1 MNHEY and CDR2 SVGAGI. V lost 0 bases and J lost 8, with 7 bases in between. The CDR3 runs to 12 residues. The CDR3 region has the DNA TGTGCCAGCAGTTACTCGAAGGGGGAAGCTTTCTTT. This sequence encodes CASSYSKGEAFF.

The V call is TRBV9, the J call TRBJ2-1, with TRBD1 matching 7 bases. The CDR3 extends over 15 amino acids. The germline gives CDR1 SGDLS, CDR2 YYNGEE. The J segment lost 6 bases and the V segment lost 3 bases, leaving 9 bases of the junction unmatched. The DNA for the CDR3 is TGTGCCAGCAGCGATGACAGGGTGGTGGGCAATGAGCAGTTCTTC. Translated, it gives CASSDDRVVGNEQFF.

This clone showed up just a few times. V usage is TRBV11-2 and J usage is TRBJ2-4; a weak D match, TRBD2 (5 bases). Per the germline V gene, CDR1 is SGHAT and CDR2 is FQNNGV. V was cut by 5 bases and J by 4 bases, with 15 bases left in between. The CDR3 sequence is 15 residues long. The CDR3 loop is CASSPIWTGKNIQYF. DNA for the CDR3: TGTGCCAGCAGCCCTATCTGGACGGGAAAAAACATTCAGTACTTC.

This chain uses TRBV10-3 with TRBJ2-7; TRBD2 aligns across 13 bases. Germline V gene lookup returns CDR1 ENHRY and CDR2 SYGVKD. This CDR3 has 16 amino acids. The V segment lost 3 bases and the J segment 1 base; nucleotides outside the gene matches: 3. The CDR3 sequence: CAISDTSGRASYEQYF. CDR3 bases: TGTGCCATCAGTGATACTAGCGGGAGGGCTTCCTACGAGCAGTACTTC.

This clone was recorded a few times. The chain recombines TRBV27 with TRBJ1-3, with D possibly being TRBD1 (5 bases). The CDR3 spans 15 residues. Trimming left V 6 bases short and J 0 bases short, with 12 bases between. Germline V gene data show CDR1 as MNHEY and CDR2 as SMNVEV (reference sequence). The CDR3 bases are TGTGCCAGCAGGAACAGGATCAACTCTGGAAACACCATATATTTT. It is translated as CASRNRINSGNTIYF.

Comments on this clone: The sample holds other DNA sequences that translate to the same CDR3. V gene TRBV5-1 combines with J gene TRBJ1-3, with D maybe TRBD1 (6 bases). This CDR3 contains 14 residues. V lost 0 bases, J lost 4 bases, and 8 bases lay in between. Germline V lookup: CDR1 SGHRS, CDR2 YFSETQ. The CDR3 here is CASSLAGVGNTIYF. The CDR3 DNA reads as TGCGCCAGCAGCTTGGCAGGGGTCGGAAACACCATATATTTT.

V and J are TRBV28 and TRBJ1-6; D is undetermined. V was pared by 2 bases and J by 6 bases, with 5 bases between. CDR1 and CDR2 (germline): MDHEN, SYDVKM. The CDR3 has 13 residues. The CDR3, as DNA: TGTGCCAGCAGTTTACAGGTTAATTCACCCCTCCACTTT. It specifies CASSLQVNSPLHF. The variable domain in full, with the rest retrieved from reference TRBV28 and TRBJ1-6, is DVKVTQSSRYLVKRTGEKVFLECVQDMDHENMFWYRQDPGLGLRLIYFSYDVKMKEKGDIPEGYSVSREKKERFSLILESASTNQTSMYLCASSLQVNSPLHFGNGTRLTVT.

J is TRBJ2-4 and V is TRBV5-1; TRBD1 agrees at 10 bases. Trimming cost V 0 bases and J 7 bases; bases outside gene matches: 4. Germline values: CDR1 SGHRS, CDR2 YFSETQ. The CDR3 spans 15 residues. The DNA for the CDR3 is TGCGCCAGCAGCTTGGGGGGGACAGGGGAGAACATTCAGTACTTC. It encodes CASSLGGTGENIQYF. The variable domain in full, with the rest retrieved from reference TRBV5-1 and TRBJ2-4, is KAGVTQTPRYLIKTRGQQVTLSCSPISGHRSVSWYQQTPGQGLQFLFEYFSETQRNKGNFPGRFSGRQFSNSRSEMNVSTLELGDSALYLCASSLGGTGENIQYFGAGTRLSVL.

The rearrangement links TRBV7-8 to TRBJ2-7, with 8 bases that match TRBD1. From germline, CDR1 is SGHVS and CDR2 FQNEAQ. The V and J ends lost 5 bases and 5 bases, in that order; junction bases with no gene match: 11. The CDR3 consists of 15 residues. The CDR3 nucleotides are TGTGCCAGCAGCCCCAGGACAGGGACGTTCAACGAGCAGTACTTC. As protein: CASSPRTGTFNEQYF.